The 13 T cell receptor beta chains given below trace back to one sample, sequenced in a study of cytomegalovirus exposure and HLA in healthy donors (dated by TCRdb to 2017 to 2019). The method behind the library was the immunoSEQ multiplex PCR assay. Held by TCRdb, this immuneACCESS table contains in-frame sequences only and omits some clones. Under half of the omission traces to an unresolved V gene where checked; the cause of the rest is unknown. A total of roughly 200,000 clones appear in this sample, roughly 81% of them only once. The biggest ten clones account for around 1.3% of the sample. The sequenced sample was PBMCs. The source is a woman aged 25 to 45 in good health and CMV-seronegative.

This clone was counted a few times. The chain recombines TRBV10-1 with TRBJ2-1; 11 bases map to TRBD2. The CDR3 covers 15 residues. Germline V CDR1 and CDR2: WNHNN, SYGVQD (reference sequence). The V segment lost 3 bases and the J segment 5 bases; nucleotides outside the gene matches: 3. The CDR3 DNA follows: TGCGCCAGCAGTGAACTAGCGGGAGTAAACAATGAGCAGTTCTTC. It yields the protein CASSELAGVNNEQFF.

The chain links TRBV10-2 to TRBJ2-1; TRBD1 matches at 7 bases. With V trimmed by 10 bases and J by 2 bases, 8 bases remained unmatched. Looked up from germline, CDR1 is WSHSY and CDR2 is SAAADI. There are 14 residues in the CDR3. In DNA, the CDR3 is TGCGCCACCAACCGGGACAGCGCCTACAATGAGCAGTTCTTC. Its translation: CATNRDSAYNEQFF.

V usage is TRBV4-1 and J usage is TRBJ1-3; 9 positions match TRBD1. The ends lost 4 bases at V and 6 bases at J; junction bases unmatched: 7. This CDR3 has 15 residues. Germline loops: CDR1 MGHRA, CDR2 YSYEKL. CDR3 sequence: CASSLIGQGLNTIYF. The DNA of the CDR3 is TGCGCCAGCAGCCTCATAGGACAGGGGCTAAACACCATATATTTT.

The gene calls are TRBV18 and TRBJ2-2, with 9 bases identical to TRBD2. Germline V gene lookup returns CDR1 KGHSH and CDR2 LQKENI. This CDR3 region has 17 residues. J was trimmed by 6 bases and V by 5 bases; bases with no gene match: 13. CDR3 bases: TGTGCCAGCTCAACCTCCGCCCCGGGACTAGCTTCCGGGGAGCTGTTTTTT. Its protein is CASSTSAPGLASGELFF.

The gene calls are TRBV5-1 and TRBJ2-3, with TRBD1 identical over 8 bases. The CDR3 sequence is 15 residues long. Germline-derived CDR1 and CDR2 are SGHRS and YFSETQ. V lost 7 bases and J lost 1; bases outside the gene matches: 8. The CDR3 loop is CASFRSGQGTDTQYF. DNA of the CDR3: TGCGCCAGCTTCCGTTCGGGACAGGGCACAGATACGCAGTATTTT.

The chain employs TRBV6-1 and TRBJ1-4; weak D call: TRBD1 (6 bases). CDR1 and CDR2 (germline): MNHNS, SASEGT. Trimming took off 2 bases at V and 2 bases at J, with 9 bases between the two ends. The length of the CDR3 is 15 residues. The CDR3 loop is CASSENRVTNEKLFF. CDR3 bases: TGTGCCAGCAGTGAAAACAGGGTCACTAATGAAAAACTGTTTTTT.

This rearrangement joins TRBV4-1 to TRBJ2-2; D is uncertain. The germline V gene encodes CDR1 MGHRA and CDR2 YSYEKL. Between the trimmed V and J ends, which lost 0 bases and 2 bases, there was a span of 4 bases. There are 14 residues in the CDR3. The CDR3 region is CASSQDLNTGELFF. The CDR3 coding sequence is TGCGCCAGCAGCCAAGATTTAAACACCGGGGAGCTGTTTTTT.

CDR3 DNA: TGCGCCAGCAGCCCGGGCTCTGGAAACACCATATATTTT. It translates to CASSPGSGNTIYF. The V call is TRBV5-1, the J call TRBJ1-3; D call uncertain. V was shortened by 4 bases and J by 0 bases, with 5 bases between the two germline ends. The CDR3 runs to 13 residues. Germline V gene lookup returns CDR1 SGHRS and CDR2 YFSETQ.

The rearrangement links TRBV18 to TRBJ1-2; 10 nucleotides agree with TRBD1. Trimming removed 1 base from V and 2 bases from J; junction bases left unmatched: 4. The CDR3 has 16 residues. The germline V gene has CDR1 KGHSH and CDR2 LQKENI. The chain's CDR3 is CASSPLDRGPNYGYTF. Written as DNA, the CDR3 is TGTGCCAGCTCACCACTCGACAGGGGGCCCAACTATGGCTACACCTTC.

V gene TRBV27 combines with J gene TRBJ2-1, with 10 bases fitting TRBD2. This CDR3 comprises 15 residues. Trimming removed 4 bases from V and 8 bases from J; junction bases left unmatched: 8. Germline V lookup: CDR1 MNHEY, CDR2 SMNVEV (reference sequence). The CDR3 DNA sequence: TGTGCCAGCAGTTCCTCTAGCGGGAGTCTCGATGAGCAGTTCTTC. Translating gives CASSSSSGSLDEQFF.

The rearrangement joins TRBV7-9 to TRBJ2-6; no clear D gene. In germline, CDR1 is SEHNR, CDR2 FQNEAQ (reference sequence). The CDR3 extends over 17 amino acids. Trimming took 5 bases from V and 0 from J, leaving 14 bases between them. In DNA form, the CDR3 reads TGTGCCAGCAGCCCATCACCGGGTGGCTCTGGGGCCAACGTCCTGACTTTC. Protein sequence: CASSPSPGGSGANVLTF.

The rearrangement links TRBV15 to TRBJ1-5; the match to TRBD1 covers 8 bases. Germline V gene lookup returns CDR1 LNHNV and CDR2 YYDKDF (reference sequence). This CDR3 region has 14 residues. V lost 8 bases, J lost 6 bases, and 9 bases stayed unmatched. The CDR3: CATGGQGAGQPQHF. The CDR3 region has the DNA TGTGCCACCGGGGGGCAGGGGGCGGGTCAGCCCCAGCATTTT. Looking up the rest from reference TRBV15 and TRBJ1-5 gives the full variable domain: DAMVIQNPRYQVTQFGKPVTLSCSQTLNHNVMYWYQQKSSQAPKLLFHYYDKDFNNEADTPDNFQSRRPNTSFCFLDIRSPGLGDTAMYLCATGGQGAGQPQHFGDGTRLSIL.

The chain links TRBV10-3 to TRBJ2-1; the match to TRBD2 covers 8 bases. CDR1 is ENHRY and CDR2 is SYGVKD in the germline V gene. Trimming cost V 8 bases and J 1 base; bases outside gene matches: 19. The length of the CDR3 is 19 residues. In DNA form, the CDR3 reads TGTGCCATCGGAACGGGAGGGCGTCAATCCTCCTTGTCCTACAATGAGCAGTTCTTC. As protein: CAIGTGGRQSSLSYNEQFF.